A selection of T cell receptor beta chains follows, all from one sample in a study of blood T cells in healthy people across ages. TCRdb independently ran MiXCR on the 5' RACE reads; one entry per CDR3 protein. The sample carries some 1.5 million distinct CDR3 sequences, 25% to 30% recorded once. The sequencing sample was made of blood. The receptors come from a woman in her thirties in good health. CDR3s leave out the opening cysteine and the closing phenylalanine or tryptophan. The order of the fields is V gene, J gene, D gene, CDR3 protein. D genes are given only for firm matches.

>TRBV5-1|TRBJ2-7|NA
ASSLEAPSRNEQY
>TRBV6-1|TRBJ1-5|TRBD1
ASRDREGNQPQH
>TRBV11-3|TRBJ2-2|NA
ASEGEANTGELF
>TRBV7-9|TRBJ1-1|NA
ASSILGPNTEAF
>TRBV13|TRBJ2-5|TRBD2
ASSFGTRGETQY
>TRBV28|TRBJ2-1|NA
ASTELDSISYNEQF
>TRBV2|TRBJ2-6|TRBD1
ASSEPGGGGSGANVLT
>TRBV29-1|TRBJ2-1|NA
SVRTANEQF
>TRBV28|TRBJ2-7|NA
ASSLNWDYEQY
>TRBV9|TRBJ2-4|NA
ASSVARDGWGKNIQY
>TRBV7-9|TRBJ2-3|NA
ASSLDLGLVNTQY
>TRBV9|TRBJ2-3|NA
ASSPDLPRSTDTQY
>TRBV4-1|TRBJ2-1|TRBD2
ASSQDPGLAYNEQF
>TRBV4-1|TRBJ1-1|NA
ASSQVGLNTEAF
>TRBV10-3|TRBJ1-4|NA
AISGSPSEKLF
>TRBV2|TRBJ2-1|TRBD2
ASSRSGVVNEQF
>TRBV7-9|TRBJ2-1|NA
ASSSTNFSSYNEQF
>TRBV2|TRBJ2-3|NA
ASSEETGRGDTQY
>TRBV7-2|TRBJ2-5|NA
ASSPRLRETQY
>TRBV29-1|TRBJ1-1|NA
SVGGRGFTEAF
>TRBV20-1|TRBJ2-7|TRBD1
SADDRAELEQY
>TRBV12-3/TRBV12-4|TRBJ1-2|NA
ASSLEGAPGYGYT
>TRBV7-2|TRBJ2-3|TRBD2
ASSLRGLAGAMADTQY
>TRBV6-6|NA|NA
ASSPAVDEQY
>TRBV27|TRBJ2-1|TRBD2
ASSLVTSGLNEQF
>TRBV5-8|TRBJ2-3|NA
ASSDFEGTDTQY
>TRBV19|TRBJ2-7|NA
SSSMYSTSYEQY
>TRBV20-1|TRBJ2-1|TRBD1
STSSGQIPYNEQF
>TRBV12-3/TRBV12-4|TRBJ2-5|NA
ASSPSLRAGETQY
>TRBV2|TRBJ2-4|TRBD1
ASSSDRGNIQY
>TRBV18|TRBJ1-6|TRBD1
ASSPSGQGNSPLH
>TRBV28|TRBJ2-7|TRBD2
AALRGGHNEQY
>TRBV7-9|TRBJ1-2|NA
ASGLDGYYGYT
>TRBV7-8|TRBJ2-1|NA
ASSTRAVNEQF
>TRBV6-6|TRBJ1-2|TRBD1
ASSYDRDVGYT
>TRBV4-3|TRBJ2-1|NA
ASSQELSTGRLAGHEQF
>TRBV2|TRBJ2-1|TRBD1
ASAGQGMNEQF
>TRBV20-1|TRBJ2-5|NA
SATQGLGPKETQY